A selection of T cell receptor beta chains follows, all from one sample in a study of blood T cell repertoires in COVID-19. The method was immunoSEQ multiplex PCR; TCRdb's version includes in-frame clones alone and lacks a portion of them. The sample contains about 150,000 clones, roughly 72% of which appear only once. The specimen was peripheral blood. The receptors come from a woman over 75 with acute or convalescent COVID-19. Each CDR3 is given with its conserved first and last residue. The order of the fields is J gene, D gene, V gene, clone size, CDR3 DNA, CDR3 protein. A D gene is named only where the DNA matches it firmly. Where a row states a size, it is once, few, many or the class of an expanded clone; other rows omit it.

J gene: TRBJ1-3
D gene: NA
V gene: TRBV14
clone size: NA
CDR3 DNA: TGTGCCAGCAGCCACGTGAGGTCTGGAAACACCATATATTTT
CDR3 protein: CASSHVRSGNTIYF

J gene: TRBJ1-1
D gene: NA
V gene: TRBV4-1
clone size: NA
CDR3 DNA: TGCGCCAGCAGCCAAGATACAGGGAGAGGAGTCGAAACTGAAGCTTTCTTT
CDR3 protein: CASSQDTGRGVETEAFF

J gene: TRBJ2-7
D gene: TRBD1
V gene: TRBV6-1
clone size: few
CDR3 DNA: TGTGCCAGCAGTGAAGCGGGGACAGGTCTCTACGAGCAGTACTTC
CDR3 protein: CASSEAGTGLYEQYF

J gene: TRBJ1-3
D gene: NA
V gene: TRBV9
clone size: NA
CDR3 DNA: TGTGCCAGCAGCGTAGATTTGGGGGGATACAGCTCTGGAAACACCATATATTTT
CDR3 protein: CASSVDLGGYSSGNTIYF

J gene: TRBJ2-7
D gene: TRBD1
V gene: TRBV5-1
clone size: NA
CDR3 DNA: TGCGCCAGCAGCTTGGGGGGGACAGCTCAACGGAACTACGAGCAGTACTTC
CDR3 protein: CASSLGGTAQRNYEQYF

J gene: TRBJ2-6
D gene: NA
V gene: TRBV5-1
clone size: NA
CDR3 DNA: TGCGCCAGCAGCTCGACCCTCGGACTTTCTGGGGCCAACGTCCTGACTTTC
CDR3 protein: CASSSTLGLSGANVLTF

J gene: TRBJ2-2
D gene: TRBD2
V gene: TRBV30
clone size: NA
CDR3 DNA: TGTGCCTGGAGTGTACGTGGTAGCGGGAGAAATAGAATCGACACCGGGGAGCTGTTTTTT
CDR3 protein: CAWSVRGSGRNRIDTGELFF

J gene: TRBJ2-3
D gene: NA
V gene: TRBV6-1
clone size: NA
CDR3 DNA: TGTGCCAGCAGTGAAGCGCTTAGAGCCTACAGCCTCCCAGATACGCAGTATTTT
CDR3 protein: CASSEALRAYSLPDTQYF

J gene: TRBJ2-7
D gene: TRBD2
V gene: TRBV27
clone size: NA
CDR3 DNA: TGTGCCAGCAGTTTTCGACTAGCGGGGGTCTCCTACGAGCAGTACTTC
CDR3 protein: CASSFRLAGVSYEQYF

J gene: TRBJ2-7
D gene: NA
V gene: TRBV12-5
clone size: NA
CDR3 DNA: TGTGCTAGTGGTTTGGTACGTGTGTGGGAGAGCTCCTACGAGCAGTACTTC
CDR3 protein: CASGLVRVWESSYEQYF

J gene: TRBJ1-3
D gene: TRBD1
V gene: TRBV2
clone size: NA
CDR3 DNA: TGTGCCAGCAGCGAATGGACAGGTTTAATTTCTGGAAACACCATATATTTT
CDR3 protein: CASSEWTGLISGNTIYF

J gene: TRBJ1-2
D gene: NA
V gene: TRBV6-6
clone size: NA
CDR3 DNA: TGTGCCAGCAGTTACTCCGGGATTACACCAAACTATGGCTACACCTTC
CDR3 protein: CASSYSGITPNYGYTF

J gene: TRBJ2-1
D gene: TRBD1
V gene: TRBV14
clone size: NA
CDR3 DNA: TGTGCCAGCAGCCAAATAGACAGGGGATATGGGTTCAATGAGCAGTTCTTC
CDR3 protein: CASSQIDRGYGFNEQFF

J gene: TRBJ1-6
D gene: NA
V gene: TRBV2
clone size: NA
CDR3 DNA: TGTGCCAGCAGTGAACGACGGGAGGGAATATCCCTCCACTTT
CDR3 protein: CASSERREGISLHF

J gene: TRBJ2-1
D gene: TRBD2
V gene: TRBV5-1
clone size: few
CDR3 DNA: TGCGCCAGCAGCCCCTCTAGCGGCTCCTACAATGAGCAGTTCTTC
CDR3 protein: CASSPSSGSYNEQFF

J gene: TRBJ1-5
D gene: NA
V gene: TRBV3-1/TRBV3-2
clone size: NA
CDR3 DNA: TGTGCCAGCAGCCAGGACAAAAGCAATCAGCCCCAGCATTTT
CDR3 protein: CASSQDKSNQPQHF

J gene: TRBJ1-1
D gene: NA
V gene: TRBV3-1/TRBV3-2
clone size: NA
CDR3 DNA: TGTGCCAGCAGCCCGAGGGGGGGGCGGGTTGAAGCTTTCTTT
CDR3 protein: CASSPRGGRVEAFF

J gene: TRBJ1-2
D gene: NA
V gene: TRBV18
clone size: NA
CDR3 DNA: TGTGCCAGCTCACAAGACAGGAGTTATGGCTACACCTTC
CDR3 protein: CASSQDRSYGYTF

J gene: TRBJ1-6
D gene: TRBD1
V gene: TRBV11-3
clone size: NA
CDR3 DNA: TGTGCCAGCAGCCCGGGACAGGGGTATAATTCACCCCTCCACTTT
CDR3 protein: CASSPGQGYNSPLHF

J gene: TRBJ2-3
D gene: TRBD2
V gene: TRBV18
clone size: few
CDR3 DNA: TGTGCCAGCTCACCACGCGGGAGTAGCGCAGATACGCAGTATTTT
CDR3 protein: CASSPRGSSADTQYF

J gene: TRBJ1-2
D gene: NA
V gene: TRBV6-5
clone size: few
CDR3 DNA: TGTGCCAGCAGGTGGACAGCTAACTATGGCTACACCTTC
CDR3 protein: CASRWTANYGYTF

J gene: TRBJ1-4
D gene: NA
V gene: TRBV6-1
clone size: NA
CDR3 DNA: TGTGCCAGCAGTGACACCTCGTGGAGGGAGCGGGGAAAACTGTTTTTT
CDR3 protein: CASSDTSWRERGKLFF

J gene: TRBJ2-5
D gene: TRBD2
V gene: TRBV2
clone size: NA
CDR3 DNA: TGTGCCAGCAGTGGGGGAGGGAAACAGACCCAGTACTTC
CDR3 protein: CASSGGGKQTQYF

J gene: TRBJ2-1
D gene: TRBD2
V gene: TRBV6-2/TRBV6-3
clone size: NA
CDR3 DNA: TGTGCCAGCAGTTACCAGGGACTAGGGCCCAATGAGCAGTTCTTC
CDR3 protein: CASSYQGLGPNEQFF

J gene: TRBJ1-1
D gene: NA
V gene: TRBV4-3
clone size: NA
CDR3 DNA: TGCGCCAGCAGCCATTATACTCAGGGAAATACTGAAGCTTTCTTT
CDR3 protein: CASSHYTQGNTEAFF

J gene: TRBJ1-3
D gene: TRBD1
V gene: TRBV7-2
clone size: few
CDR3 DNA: TGTGCCAGCAGCGTATCCGGGACAGGGGGTTCTGGAAACACCATATATTTT
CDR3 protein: CASSVSGTGGSGNTIYF

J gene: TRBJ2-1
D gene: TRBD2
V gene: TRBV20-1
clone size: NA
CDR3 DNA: TGCAGTGCTAGTCATCGGAATCTAGCGGGGGGCCGAGAGCAGTTCTTC
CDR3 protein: CSASHRNLAGGREQFF

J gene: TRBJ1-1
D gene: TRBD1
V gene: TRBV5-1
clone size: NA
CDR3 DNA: TGCGCCAGCAGATTTGGGGACCACAGGGGAATAAACACTGAAGCTTTCTTT
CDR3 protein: CASRFGDHRGINTEAFF

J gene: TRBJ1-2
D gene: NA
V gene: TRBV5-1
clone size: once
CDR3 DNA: TGCGCCAGCAGCTTGTATTCCCCCCAACTCTATGGCTACACCTTC
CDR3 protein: CASSLYSPQLYGYTF

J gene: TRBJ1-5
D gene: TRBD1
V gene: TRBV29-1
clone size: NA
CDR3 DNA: TGCAGCTTTAGGGGAACAGGGGATAGCAATCAGCCCCAGCATTTT
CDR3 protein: CSFRGTGDSNQPQHF

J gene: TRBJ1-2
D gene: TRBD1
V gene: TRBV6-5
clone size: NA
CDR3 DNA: TGTGCCAGCAGATACGATTTGGGACAGGGTAGTGGCTACACCTTC
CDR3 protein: CASRYDLGQGSGYTF

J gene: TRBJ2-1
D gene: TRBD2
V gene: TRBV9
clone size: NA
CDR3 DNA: TGTGCCAGCAGCGTAACTAGCGGGGTTTCTGAGCAGTTCTTC
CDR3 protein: CASSVTSGVSEQFF

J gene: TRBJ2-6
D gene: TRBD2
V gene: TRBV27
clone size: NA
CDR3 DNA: TGTGCCAGCAGTTTAGCCGGGAGGAAGGCCGGGGCCAACGTCCTGACTTTC
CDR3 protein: CASSLAGRKAGANVLTF

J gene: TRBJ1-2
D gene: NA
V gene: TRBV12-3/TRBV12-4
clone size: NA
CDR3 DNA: TGTGCCAGCAGTTTAGGGTCGAGTGGCTACACCTTC
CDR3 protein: CASSLGSSGYTF

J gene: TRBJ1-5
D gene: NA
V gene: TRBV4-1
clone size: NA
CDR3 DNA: TGCGCCAGCAGCCAAGAGCCTCGGCAGCCCCAGCATTTT
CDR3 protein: CASSQEPRQPQHF

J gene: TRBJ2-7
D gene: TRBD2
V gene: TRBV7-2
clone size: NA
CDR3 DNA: TGTGCCAGCAGCTTAAAGCTAGCGGAAACCTACGAGCAGTACTTC
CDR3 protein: CASSLKLAETYEQYF

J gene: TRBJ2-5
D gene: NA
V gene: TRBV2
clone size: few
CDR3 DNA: TGTGCCAGCAGGGACAGAGCCACGGAGACCCAGTACTTC
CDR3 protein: CASRDRATETQYF